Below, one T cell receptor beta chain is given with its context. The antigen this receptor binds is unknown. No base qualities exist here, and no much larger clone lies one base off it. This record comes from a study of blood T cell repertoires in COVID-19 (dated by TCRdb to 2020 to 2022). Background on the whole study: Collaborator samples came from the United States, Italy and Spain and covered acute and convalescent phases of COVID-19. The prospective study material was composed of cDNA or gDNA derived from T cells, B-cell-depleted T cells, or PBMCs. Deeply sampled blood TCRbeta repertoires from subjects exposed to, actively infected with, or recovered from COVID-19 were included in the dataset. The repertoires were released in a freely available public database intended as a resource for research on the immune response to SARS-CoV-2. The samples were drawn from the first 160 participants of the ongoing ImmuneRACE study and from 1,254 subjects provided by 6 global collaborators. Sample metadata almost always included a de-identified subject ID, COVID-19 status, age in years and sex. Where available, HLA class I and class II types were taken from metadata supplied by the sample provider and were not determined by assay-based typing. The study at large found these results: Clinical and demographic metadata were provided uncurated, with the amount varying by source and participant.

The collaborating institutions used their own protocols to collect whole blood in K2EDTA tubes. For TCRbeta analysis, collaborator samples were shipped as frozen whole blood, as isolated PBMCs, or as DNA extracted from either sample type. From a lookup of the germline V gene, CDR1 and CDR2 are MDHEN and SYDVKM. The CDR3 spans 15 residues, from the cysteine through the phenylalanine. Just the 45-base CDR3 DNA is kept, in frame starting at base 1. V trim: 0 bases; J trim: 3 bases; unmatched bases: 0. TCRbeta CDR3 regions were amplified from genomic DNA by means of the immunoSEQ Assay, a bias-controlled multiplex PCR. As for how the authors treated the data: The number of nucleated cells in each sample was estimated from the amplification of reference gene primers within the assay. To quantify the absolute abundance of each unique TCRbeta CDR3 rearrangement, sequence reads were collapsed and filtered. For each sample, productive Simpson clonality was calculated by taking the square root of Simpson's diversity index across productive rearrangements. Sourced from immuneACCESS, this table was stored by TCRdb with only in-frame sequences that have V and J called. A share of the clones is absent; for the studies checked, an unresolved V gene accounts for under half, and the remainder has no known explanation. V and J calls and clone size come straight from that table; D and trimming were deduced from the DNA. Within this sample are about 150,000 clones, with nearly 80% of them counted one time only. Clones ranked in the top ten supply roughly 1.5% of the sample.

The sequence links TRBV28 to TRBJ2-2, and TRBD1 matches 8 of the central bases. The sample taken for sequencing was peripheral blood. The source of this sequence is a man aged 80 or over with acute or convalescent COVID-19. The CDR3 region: CASSLWTGDTGELFF. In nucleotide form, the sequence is TGTGCCAGCAGTTTATGGACAGGGGACACCGGGGAGCTGTTTTTT. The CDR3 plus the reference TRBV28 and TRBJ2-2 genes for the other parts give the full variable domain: DVKVTQSSRYLVKRTGEKVFLECVQDMDHENMFWYRQDPGLGLRLIYFSYDVKMKEKGDIPEGYSVSREKKERFSLILESASTNQTSMYLCASSLWTGDTGELFFGEGSRLTVL.